Listed here are 12 T cell receptor beta chains from one sample, sequenced in a study of cytomegalovirus exposure and HLA in healthy donors. The PCR used 60 Vbeta and 13 Jbeta primers. Here immunoSEQ multiplex PCR was the method, and the copy in TCRdb shows in-frame clones only, minus some. The data hold some 180,000 clones, with about four fifths observed a single time. Source material: PBMCs. The receptors come from a female donor in good health and CMV-seronegative.

This clone was seen a single time. J is TRBJ1-1 and V is TRBV5-6, with 8 positions matching TRBD1. The germline gives CDR1 SGHDT, CDR2 YYEEEE. The CDR3 is made up of 16 amino acids. The junction had 11 bases not matched to a gene; V was cut back by 3 bases and J by 4 bases. In DNA form, the CDR3 reads TGTGCCAGCAGCTCTCGGACAGGGAGCGCGCCCACTGAAGCTTTCTTT. As protein: CASSSRTGSAPTEAFF.

This chain uses TRBV19 with TRBJ2-7; no clear D. V was trimmed by 1 base and J by 2 bases, leaving 9 bases between them. Germline CDR1 and CDR2: LNHDA and SQIVND (reference sequence). The CDR3 has 14 amino acids. The CDR3 spells CASSIGKETYEQYF. DNA of the CDR3: TGTGCCAGTAGTATAGGTAAAGAGACCTACGAGCAGTACTTC.

The chain combines TRBV27 with TRBJ1-3; maybe TRBD1 (6 bases). V lost 3 bases and J 4 bases, leaving 10 bases between the germline ends. The CDR3 has 14 residues. Germline-derived CDR1 and CDR2 are MNHEY and SMNVEV (reference sequence). CDR3 loop: CASSFRGMGNTIYF. DNA for the CDR3: TGTGCCAGCAGTTTTAGGGGGATGGGAAACACCATATATTTT.

This clone appeared once. This chain connects TRBV7-9 to TRBJ1-2; TRBD1 might be the D (5 bases). Germline lookup yields CDR1 SEHNR and CDR2 FQNEAQ (reference sequence). Trimming cost V 5 bases and J 4 bases, with 20 bases left between them. There are 16 residues in the CDR3. CDR3 region: CASSKPDSSLIYGYTF. The CDR3 bases are TGTGCCAGCAGCAAGCCAGACAGCTCACTCATCTATGGCTACACCTTC.

This chain connects TRBV27 to TRBJ1-1, with D perhaps TRBD1 (5 bases). This CDR3 is built from 16 residues. Trimming removed 3 bases at V and 4 bases at J, with 18 bases between. The germline V gene encodes CDR1 MNHEY and CDR2 SMNVEV (reference sequence). The CDR3 nucleotides are TGTGCCAGCAGTTTTTGGGGGGTCGGGGTAGCCACTGAAGCTTTCTTT. This gives the protein CASSFWGVGVATEAFF.

The V call is TRBV11-1, the J call TRBJ2-1, with a possible D match to TRBD1 (5 bases). Trimming left V 3 bases short and J 9 bases short, with 12 bases between. CDR3 length equals 13 residues. Germline CDR1 and CDR2: SGHAT and FQDESV (reference sequence). The CDR3 loop reads CASSFQSRGEQFF. As DNA, the CDR3 is TGTGCCAGCAGCTTCCAGAGTAGGGGTGAGCAGTTCTTC.

The rearrangement links TRBV9 to TRBJ1-4; 10 bases are a match to TRBD1. CDR1 and CDR2 (germline): SGDLS, YYNGEE. V lost 3 bases and J lost 8; bases outside the gene matches: 4. The CDR3 has 14 residues. CDR3 nucleotides: TGTGCCAGCAGCGCGGACAGGGGGGACGAAAAACTGTTTTTT. Amino acid sequence: CASSADRGDEKLFF.

Worth noting for this clone: One end of the junction does not line up with germline, which may come from a read error. This chain links TRBV2 with TRBJ2-7, with 9 nucleotides matching TRBD2. Germline lookup yields CDR1 SNHLY and CDR2 FYNNEI. This CDR3 has 15 residues. Written as DNA, the CDR3 is TGTGTCAGCAGTGCCCAGCGGGGGGCCTCCTACGAGCAGTACTTC. It specifies CVSSAQRGASYEQYF.

This clone was seen a few times. The chain couples TRBV6-5 to TRBJ1-6; 7 bases match TRBD1. Germline V gene sequence: CDR1 MNHEY, CDR2 SVGAGI. After removal of 6 bases from V and 8 bases from J, the junction contained 4 bases not matched to a gene. The CDR3 covers 13 residues. CDR3 protein: CASRTGSDSPLHF. The CDR3 nucleotides are TGTGCCAGCAGGACAGGGTCGGATTCACCCCTCCACTTT.

This clone was seen just once. At one end, the junction sequence differs from germline, possibly due to a read error. The chain uses TRBV7-9 and TRBJ2-1, with a possible D match to TRBD1 (6 bases). CDR3 length: 13 residues. The germline V gene encodes CDR1 SEHNR and CDR2 FQNEAQ (reference sequence). The CDR3 region is CSSSTQGDNEQFF. The CDR3 coding sequence is TGTTCCAGCAGCACACAGGGCGACAATGAGCAGTTCTTC.

The gene calls are TRBV5-4 and TRBJ1-4, with TRBD1 matching 11 bases. The CDR3 contains 15 residues. Germline V gives CDR1 SGHNT, CDR2 YYREEE (reference sequence). Trimming removed 1 base from V and 10 bases from J; junction bases left unmatched: 6. The CDR3 DNA follows: TGTGCCAGCAGCTTGCCGGACAGGGGGCCCGGAAAACTGTTTTTT. Its translation is CASSLPDRGPGKLFF.

This clone was seen only once. The J gene is TRBJ2-1, the V gene TRBV4-1; TRBD1 aligns across 8 bases. Trimming removed 1 base from V and 0 bases from J; junction bases left unmatched: 11. CDR1 is MGHRA, CDR2 YSYEKL, per germline. The CDR3 is 19 residues long. The CDR3 region is CASSQVDRVNPSSYNEQFF. Written as DNA, the CDR3 is TGCGCCAGCAGCCAAGTGGACAGGGTAAACCCTAGCTCCTACAATGAGCAGTTCTTC.